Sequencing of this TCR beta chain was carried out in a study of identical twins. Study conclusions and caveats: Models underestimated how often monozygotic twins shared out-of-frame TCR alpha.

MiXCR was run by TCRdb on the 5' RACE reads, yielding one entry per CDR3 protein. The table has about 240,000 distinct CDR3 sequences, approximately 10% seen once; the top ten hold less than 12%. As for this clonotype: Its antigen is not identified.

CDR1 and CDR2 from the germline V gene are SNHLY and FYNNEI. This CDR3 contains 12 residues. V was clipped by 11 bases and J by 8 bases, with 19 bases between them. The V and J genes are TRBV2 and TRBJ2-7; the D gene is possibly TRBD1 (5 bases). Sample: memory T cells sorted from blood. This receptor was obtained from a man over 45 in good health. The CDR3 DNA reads TGTGCCGGATCGACAGACAGTACGAAGCAGTACTTC. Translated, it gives CAGSTDSTKQYF. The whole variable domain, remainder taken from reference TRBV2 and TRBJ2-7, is EPEVTQTPSHQVTQMGQEVILRCVPISNHLYFYWYRQILGQKVEFLVSFYNNEISEKSEIFDDQFSVERPDGSNFTLKIRSTKLEDSAMYFCAGSTDSTKQYFGPGTRLTVT.